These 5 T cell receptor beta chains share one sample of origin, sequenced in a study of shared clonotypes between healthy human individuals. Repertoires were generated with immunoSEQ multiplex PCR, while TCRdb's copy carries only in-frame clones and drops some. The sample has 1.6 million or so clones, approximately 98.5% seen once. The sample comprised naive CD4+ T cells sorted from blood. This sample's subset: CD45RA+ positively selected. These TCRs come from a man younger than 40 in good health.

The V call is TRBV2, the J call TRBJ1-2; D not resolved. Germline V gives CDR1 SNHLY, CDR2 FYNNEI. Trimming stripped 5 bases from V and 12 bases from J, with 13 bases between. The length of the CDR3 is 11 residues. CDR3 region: CASSRTDFDTF. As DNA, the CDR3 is TGTGCCAGCAGTCGGACGGATTTTGACACCTTC.

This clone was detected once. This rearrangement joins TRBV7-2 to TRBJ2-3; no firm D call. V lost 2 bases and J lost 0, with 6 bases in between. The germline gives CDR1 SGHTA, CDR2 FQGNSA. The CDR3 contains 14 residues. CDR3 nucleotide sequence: TGTGCCAGCAGCTTACAGGTTAGCACAGATACGCAGTATTTT. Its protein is CASSLQVSTDTQYF.

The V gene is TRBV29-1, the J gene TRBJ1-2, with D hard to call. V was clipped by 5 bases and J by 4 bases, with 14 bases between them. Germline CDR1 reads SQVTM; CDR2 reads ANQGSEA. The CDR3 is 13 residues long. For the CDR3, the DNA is TGCAGCGTTAGCCGTGGGGAAAGCTATGGCTACACCTTC. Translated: CSVSRGESYGYTF. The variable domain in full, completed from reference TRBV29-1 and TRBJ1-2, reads SAVISQKPSRDICQRGTSLTIQCQVDSQVTMMFWYRQQPGQSLTLIATANQGSEATYESGFVIDKFPISRPNLTFSTLTVSNMSPEDSSIYLCSVSRGESYGYTFGSGTRLTVV.

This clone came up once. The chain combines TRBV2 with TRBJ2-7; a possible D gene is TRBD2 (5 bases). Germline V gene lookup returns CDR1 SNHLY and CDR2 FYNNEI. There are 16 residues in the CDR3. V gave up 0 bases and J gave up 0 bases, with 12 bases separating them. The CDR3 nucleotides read TGTGCCAGCAGTGAAGCTGGCGGGCCAAGCTCCTACGAGCAGTACTTC. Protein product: CASSEAGGPSSYEQYF.

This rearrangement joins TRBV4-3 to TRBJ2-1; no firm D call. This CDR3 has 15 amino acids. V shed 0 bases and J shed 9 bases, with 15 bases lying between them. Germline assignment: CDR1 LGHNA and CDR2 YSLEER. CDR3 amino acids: CASSQDIGVAGEQFF. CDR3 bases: TGCGCCAGCAGCCAAGATATAGGAGTCGCAGGTGAGCAGTTCTTC.